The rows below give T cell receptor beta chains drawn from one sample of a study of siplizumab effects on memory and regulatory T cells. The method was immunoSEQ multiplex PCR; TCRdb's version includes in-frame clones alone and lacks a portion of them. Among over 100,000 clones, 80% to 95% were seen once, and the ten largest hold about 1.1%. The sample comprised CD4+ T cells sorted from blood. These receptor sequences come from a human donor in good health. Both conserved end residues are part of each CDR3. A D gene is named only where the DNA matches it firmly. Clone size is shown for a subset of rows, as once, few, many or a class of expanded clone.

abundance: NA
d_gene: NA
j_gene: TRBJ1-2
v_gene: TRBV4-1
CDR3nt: TGCGCCAGCAGCCAAGTAGTGAGGACAAGGAACTATGGCTACACCTTC
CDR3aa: CASSQVVRTRNYGYTF

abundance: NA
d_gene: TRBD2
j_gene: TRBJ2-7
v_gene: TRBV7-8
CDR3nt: TGTGCCAGCAGCTTAGCGCGGGAGGCCTCCTACGAGCAGTACTTC
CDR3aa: CASSLAREASYEQYF

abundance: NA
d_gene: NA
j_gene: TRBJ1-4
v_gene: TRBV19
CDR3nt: TGTGCCAGTACCTCATTCCGGCGTTCGGAAAAACTGTTTTTT
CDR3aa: CASTSFRRSEKLFF

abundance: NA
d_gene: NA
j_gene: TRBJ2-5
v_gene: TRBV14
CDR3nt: TGTGCCAGCAGCCAAGCTGTATCGGCCCAGTACTTC
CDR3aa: CASSQAVSAQYF

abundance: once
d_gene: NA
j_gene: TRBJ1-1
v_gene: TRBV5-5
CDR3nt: TGTGCCAGCAGCCCCCACCCCGTAGCTGAAGCTTTCTTT
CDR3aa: CASSPHPVAEAFF

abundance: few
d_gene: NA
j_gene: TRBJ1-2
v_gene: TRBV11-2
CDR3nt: TGTGCCAGCAGACACCAGGGCTATGGCTACACCTTC
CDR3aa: CASRHQGYGYTF

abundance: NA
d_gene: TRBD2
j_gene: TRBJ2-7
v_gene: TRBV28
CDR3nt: TGTGCCAGCAGTGATACTAGCGGGTACTCCTACGAGCAGTACTTC
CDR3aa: CASSDTSGYSYEQYF

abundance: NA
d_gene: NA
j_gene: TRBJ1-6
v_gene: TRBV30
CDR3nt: TGTGCCTGGTCCATCAAGACAGGTCTTAATTCACCCCTCCACTTT
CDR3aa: CAWSIKTGLNSPLHF

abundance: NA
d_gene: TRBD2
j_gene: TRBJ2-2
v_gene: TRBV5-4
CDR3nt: TGTGCCAGCAGCTTTAAACCCGGGACTAGCGAAAACACCGGGGAGCTGTTTTTT
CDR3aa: CASSFKPGTSENTGELFF

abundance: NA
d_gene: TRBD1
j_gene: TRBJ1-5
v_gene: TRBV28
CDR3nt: TGTGCCAGCAGTCCCAATTTAGGCCGGGACAGCTTCAATCAGCCCCAGCATTTT
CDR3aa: CASSPNLGRDSFNQPQHF

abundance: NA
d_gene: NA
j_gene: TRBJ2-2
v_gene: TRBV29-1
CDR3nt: TGCAGCGTTGTTCCCCAGGGGACACGGGCCACCGGGGAGCTGTTTTTT
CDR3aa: CSVVPQGTRATGELFF

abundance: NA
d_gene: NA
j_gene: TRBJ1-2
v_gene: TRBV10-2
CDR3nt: TGCGCCAGCAGTGACTATATTCTTCGGGGGGTCGTCTATGGCTACACCTTC
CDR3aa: CASSDYILRGVVYGYTF

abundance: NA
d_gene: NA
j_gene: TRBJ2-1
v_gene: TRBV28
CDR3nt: TGTGCCAGCAGTTTTTCTAGGGTGAATAATGAGCAGTTCTTC
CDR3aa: CASSFSRVNNEQFF

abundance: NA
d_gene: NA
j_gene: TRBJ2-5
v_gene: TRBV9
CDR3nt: TGTGCCAGCAGCCCAGACCCAGGGTTACAAGAGACCCAGTACTTC
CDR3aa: CASSPDPGLQETQYF

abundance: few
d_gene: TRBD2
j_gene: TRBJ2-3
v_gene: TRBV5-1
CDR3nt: TGCGCCAGCAGGGCGGGAGGTATACTCACAGATACGCAGTATTTT
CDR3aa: CASRAGGILTDTQYF

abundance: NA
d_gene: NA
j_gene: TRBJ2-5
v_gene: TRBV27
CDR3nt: TGTGCCAGCAGTACAGGAGAGCGAGAGACCCAGTACTTC
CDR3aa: CASSTGERETQYF

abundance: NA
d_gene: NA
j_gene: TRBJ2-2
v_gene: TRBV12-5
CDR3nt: TGTGCTAGTGGTTTGGGGCAGGGTGGCACCGGGGAGCTGTTTTTT
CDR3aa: CASGLGQGGTGELFF

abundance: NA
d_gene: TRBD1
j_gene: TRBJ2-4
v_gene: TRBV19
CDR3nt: TGTGCCAGTAAGCCCCCGGGACAGGGTTATATAGCCAAAAACATTCAGTACTTC
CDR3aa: CASKPPGQGYIAKNIQYF

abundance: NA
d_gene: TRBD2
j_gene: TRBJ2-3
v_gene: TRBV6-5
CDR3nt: TGTGCCAGCAGTCATCGACTAGCAACAGATACGCAGTATTTT
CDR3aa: CASSHRLATDTQYF

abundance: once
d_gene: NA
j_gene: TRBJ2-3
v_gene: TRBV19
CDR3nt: TGTGCCAGTAGTACAGGGAGGAGACAGACTACTGATACGCAGTATTTT
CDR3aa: CASSTGRRQTTDTQYF

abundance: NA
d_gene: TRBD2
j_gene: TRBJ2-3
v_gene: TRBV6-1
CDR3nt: TGTGCCAGCAGGGGACTAGCGGCTAGCACAGATACGCAGTATTTT
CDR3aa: CASRGLAASTDTQYF

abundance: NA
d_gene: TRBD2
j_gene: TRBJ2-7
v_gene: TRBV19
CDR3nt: TGTGCCAGTAGTACTGTCTGGGGAGGGGCCCCCTACGAGCAGTACTTC
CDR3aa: CASSTVWGGAPYEQYF

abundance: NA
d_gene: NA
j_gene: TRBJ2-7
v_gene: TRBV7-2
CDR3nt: TGTGCCAGCAGCTCCTTCTCTTCGGCGGGAAACTACGAGCAGTACTTC
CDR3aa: CASSSFSSAGNYEQYF

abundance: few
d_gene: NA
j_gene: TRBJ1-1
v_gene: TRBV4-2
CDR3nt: TGTGCCAGCAGCCAAGATGGGGTGACTGGCGCTGAAGCTTTCTTT
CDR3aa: CASSQDGVTGAEAFF

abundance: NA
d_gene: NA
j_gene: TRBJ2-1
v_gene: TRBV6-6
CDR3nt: TGTGCCAGCAGCCTTGTAGACGGGCGCTACAATGAGCAGTTCTTC
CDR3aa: CASSLVDGRYNEQFF

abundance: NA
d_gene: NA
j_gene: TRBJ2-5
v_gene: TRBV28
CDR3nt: TGTGCCAGCAGTCCCCTTAGACCGTACCAAGAGACCCAGTACTTC
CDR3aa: CASSPLRPYQETQYF

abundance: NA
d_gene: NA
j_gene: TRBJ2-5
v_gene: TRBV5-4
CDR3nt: TGTGCCAGCAGTTCCGCTCTAGGCAGGCAAGAGACCCAGTACTTC
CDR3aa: CASSSALGRQETQYF

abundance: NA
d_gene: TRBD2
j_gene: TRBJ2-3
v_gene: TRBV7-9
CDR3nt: TGTGCCAGCTCTCCTCCTAGCGGGGCCAGCACAGATACGCAGTATTTT
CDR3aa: CASSPPSGASTDTQYF

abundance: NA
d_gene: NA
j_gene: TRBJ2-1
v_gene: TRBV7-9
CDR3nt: TGTGCCAGCAGCCTACCACGGGTACATGAGCAGTTCTTC
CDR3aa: CASSLPRVHEQFF

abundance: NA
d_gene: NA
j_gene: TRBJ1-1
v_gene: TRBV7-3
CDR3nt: TGTGCCAGCAGCTTAGTTGGGGACAACACTGAAGCTTTCTTT
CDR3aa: CASSLVGDNTEAFF

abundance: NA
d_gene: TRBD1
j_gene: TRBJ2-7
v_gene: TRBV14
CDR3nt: TGTGCCAGCAGCCAGGGCAGGGGGCCCTACGAGCAGTACTTC
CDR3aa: CASSQGRGPYEQYF

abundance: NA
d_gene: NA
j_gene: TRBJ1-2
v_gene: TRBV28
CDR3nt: TGTGCCAGCATCCCGGTTGGACAGAACTATGGCTACACCTTC
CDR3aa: CASIPVGQNYGYTF

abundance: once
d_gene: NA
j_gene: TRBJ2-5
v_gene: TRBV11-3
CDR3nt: TGTGCCAGCAGCTTAGGGGCAGGGGTAGAGACCCAGTACTTC
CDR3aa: CASSLGAGVETQYF

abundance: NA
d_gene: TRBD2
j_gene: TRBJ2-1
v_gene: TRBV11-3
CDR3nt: TGTGCCAGCAGCGTAACGTGGACTAGCGGGAAAGGCAATGAGCAGTTCTTC
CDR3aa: CASSVTWTSGKGNEQFF

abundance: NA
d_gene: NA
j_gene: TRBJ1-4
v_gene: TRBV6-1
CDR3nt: TGTGCCAGCCTTGCAGGGCGAAAACTGTTTTTT
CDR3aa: CASLAGRKLFF

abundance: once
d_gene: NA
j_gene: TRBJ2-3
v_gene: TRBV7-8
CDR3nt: TGTGCCAGCAGCCTCCCAGCAGGTCCCACGCAGTATTTT
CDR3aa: CASSLPAGPTQYF

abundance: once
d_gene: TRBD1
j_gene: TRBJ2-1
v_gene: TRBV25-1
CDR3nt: TGTGCCAGCAATCGGGCCAGGACAGGGGTAAATGAGCAGTTCTTC
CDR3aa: CASNRARTGVNEQFF

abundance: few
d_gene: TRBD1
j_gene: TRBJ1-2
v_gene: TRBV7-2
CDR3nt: TGTGCCAGCAGGGACTGGGACAGGGGCAACTATGGCTACACCTTC
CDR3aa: CASRDWDRGNYGYTF

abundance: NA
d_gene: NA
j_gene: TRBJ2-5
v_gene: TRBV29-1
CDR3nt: TGCAGCGTTGGGGAGACCCAGTACTTC
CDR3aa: CSVGETQYF

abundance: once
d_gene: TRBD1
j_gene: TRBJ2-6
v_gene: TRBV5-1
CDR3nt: TGCGCCAGCAGCTGGGGGACAGTCTCTGGGGCCAACGTCCTGACTTTC
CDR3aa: CASSWGTVSGANVLTF

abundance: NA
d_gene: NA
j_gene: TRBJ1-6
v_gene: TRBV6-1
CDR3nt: TGTGCCATTGGGAGAACAGAGGATTCACCCCTCCACTTT
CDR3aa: CAIGRTEDSPLHF

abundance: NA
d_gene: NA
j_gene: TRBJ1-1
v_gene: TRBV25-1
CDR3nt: TGTGCCAGCAGTGTGACCGGGACGCTGAACACTGAAGCTTTCTTT
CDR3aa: CASSVTGTLNTEAFF

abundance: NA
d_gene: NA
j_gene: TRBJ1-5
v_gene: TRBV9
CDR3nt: TGTGCCAGCAGCGTAGAAGACAGCCTAAATCAGCCCCAGCATTTT
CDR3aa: CASSVEDSLNQPQHF

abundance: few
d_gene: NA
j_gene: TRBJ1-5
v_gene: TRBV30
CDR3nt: TGTGCCTGGAGTGTGCTCGGAATATCTCAGCCCCAGCATTTT
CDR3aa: CAWSVLGISQPQHF

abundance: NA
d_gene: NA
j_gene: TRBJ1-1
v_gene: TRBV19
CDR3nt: TGTGCCAGTAGTATAGGGACCGGGGGATACACTGAAGCTTTCTTT
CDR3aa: CASSIGTGGYTEAFF

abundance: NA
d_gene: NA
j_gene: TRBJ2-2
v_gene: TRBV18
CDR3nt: TGTGCCAGCTCACCACCGAGCCTCACCGGGGAGCTGTTTTTT
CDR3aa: CASSPPSLTGELFF

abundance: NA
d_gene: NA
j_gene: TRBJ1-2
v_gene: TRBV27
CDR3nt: TGTGCCAGCAGCGCTGCGGGGCACTATGGCTACACCTTC
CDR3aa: CASSAAGHYGYTF

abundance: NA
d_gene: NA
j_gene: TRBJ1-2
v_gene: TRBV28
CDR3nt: TGTGCCAGCCGGCAACGCCCCTATGGCTACACCTTC
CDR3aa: CASRQRPYGYTF

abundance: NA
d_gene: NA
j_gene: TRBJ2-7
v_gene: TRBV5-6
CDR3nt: TGTGCCAGCAGCTTGACAGTCTCCTACGAGCAGTACTTC
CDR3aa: CASSLTVSYEQYF

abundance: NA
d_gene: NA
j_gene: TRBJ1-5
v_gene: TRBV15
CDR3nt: TGTGCCACCAGCAGAGAATCGTTGGGGCCCCAGCATTTT
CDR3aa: CATSRESLGPQHF

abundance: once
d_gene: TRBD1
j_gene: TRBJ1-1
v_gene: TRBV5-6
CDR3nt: TGTGCCAGCAGCTTCCGACAGGGTCGTGAAGCTTTCTTT
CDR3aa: CASSFRQGREAFF

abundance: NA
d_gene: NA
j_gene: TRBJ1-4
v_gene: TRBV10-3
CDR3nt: TGTGCCATCAGTGAGTTTGGAGGGAGTCGCGGAAAACTGTTTTTT
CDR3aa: CAISEFGGSRGKLFF

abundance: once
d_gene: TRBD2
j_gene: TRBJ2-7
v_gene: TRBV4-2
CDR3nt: TGTGCCAGCAGCCCTGGGTCGGGAGGGGGGGCCCAGCAGTACTTC
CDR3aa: CASSPGSGGGAQQYF

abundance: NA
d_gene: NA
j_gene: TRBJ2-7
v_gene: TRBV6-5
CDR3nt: TGTGCCAGCAGTTACTCGAACCGGGACGAATACGAGCAGTACTTC
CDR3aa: CASSYSNRDEYEQYF

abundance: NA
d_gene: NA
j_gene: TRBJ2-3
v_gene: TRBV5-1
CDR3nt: TGCGCCAGCAGCTTAGGGGTGAAGGAAGATACGCAGTATTTT
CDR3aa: CASSLGVKEDTQYF

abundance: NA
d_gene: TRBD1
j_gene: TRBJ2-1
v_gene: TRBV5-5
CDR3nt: TGTGCCAGCAGCTTGACAGGGACAGGGAGCTCCTACAATGAGCAGTTCTTC
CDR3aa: CASSLTGTGSSYNEQFF

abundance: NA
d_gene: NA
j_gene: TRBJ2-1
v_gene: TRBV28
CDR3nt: TGTGCCAGCAGCCGCCCCAGACCCTACAATGAGCAGTTCTTC
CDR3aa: CASSRPRPYNEQFF